These 8 T cell receptor beta chains were sequenced from one sample in a study of blood T cell repertoires in COVID-19 (dated by TCRdb to about 2020). The library was built by means of the immunoSEQ multiplex PCR assay. Drawn from immuneACCESS, this table holds only the in-frame rearrangements with V and J called that TCRdb kept. Clones are partly lost; checked studies trace under half to an unresolved V gene and leave the rest unexplained. Across this sample there are fewer than 130,000 clones, with about 72% seen only once. The ten most abundant clones make up around 7.3% of the sample. The sequenced sample consisted of peripheral blood. The receptors come from a woman aged 60 to 75 with acute or convalescent COVID-19.

J is TRBJ2-6 and V is TRBV5-1; D might be TRBD1 (6 bases). CDR3 size: 15 residues. V was cut by 5 bases and J by 3 bases, with 12 bases left in between. CDR1 and CDR2 from the germline V gene are SGHRS and YFSETQ. The CDR3 region is CASSQNRVGANVLTF. CDR3 DNA sequence: TGCGCCAGCAGTCAAAACAGGGTTGGGGCCAACGTCCTGACTTTC.

The chain employs TRBV7-9 and TRBJ2-3; perhaps TRBD1 as D (7 bases). V was clipped by 5 bases and J by 7 bases, with 19 bases between them. The CDR3 has 15 amino acids. Germline V gene sequence: CDR1 SEHNR, CDR2 FQNEAQ (reference sequence). CDR3 nucleotides: TGTGCCAGCAGCCCTGGAGGAGGGGGCCGATATACGCAGTATTTT. Amino acid sequence: CASSPGGGGRYTQYF.

V is TRBV27 and J is TRBJ1-2; D is unclear. Trimming pared 6 bases from V and 2 bases from J, leaving 13 bases between. Germline V gene sequence: CDR1 MNHEY, CDR2 SMNVEV (reference sequence). CDR3 length: 14 residues. The CDR3, as DNA: TGTGCCAGCAGCCGGAGCTCTTTAAACTATGGCTACACCTTC. This translates into CASSRSSLNYGYTF.

The chain uses TRBV4-1 and TRBJ1-2, with unresolved D. This CDR3 is built from 12 residues. The germline V gene has CDR1 MGHRA and CDR2 YSYEKL. V dropped 0 bases and J dropped 8 bases, with 7 bases sitting between them. CDR3 region: CASSQEGRGYTF. Here the CDR3 DNA reads TGCGCCAGCAGCCAAGAAGGGAGAGGCTACACCTTC.

This clone has a single count. This chain connects TRBV7-9 to TRBJ2-5; the D gene is possibly TRBD2 (5 bases). CDR1 SEHNR and CDR2 FQNEAQ come from the germline V gene (reference sequence). The CDR3 is 13 residues long. Trimming cost V 3 bases and J 5 bases, with 10 bases left between them. The CDR3 DNA reads TGTGCCAGCAGCTTTACTAGTGAGGAGACCCAGTACTTC. It yields the protein CASSFTSEETQYF. Filled out from reference TRBV7-9 and TRBJ2-5, the complete variable domain reads DTGVSQNPRHKITKRGQNVTFRCDPISEHNRLYWYRQTLGQGPEFLTYFQNEAQLEKSRLLSDRFSAERPKGSFSTLEIQRTEQGDSAMYLCASSFTSEETQYFGPGTRLLVL.

Ten or more counts support this clone. The chain employs TRBV6-5 and TRBJ2-5; possible D gene TRBD1, 5 bases. Germline V gene sequence: CDR1 MNHEY, CDR2 SVGAGI. This CDR3 has 12 amino acids. V gave up 6 bases and J gave up 4 bases, with 9 bases separating them. The CDR3 loop is CASSRTTETQYF. The DNA for the CDR3 is TGTGCCAGCAGCAGGACAACAGAGACCCAGTACTTC.

This clone was observed once. The rearrangement links TRBV12-3 or TRBV12-4 to TRBJ1-2; 8 bases fit TRBD1. This CDR3 has 13 amino acids. V shed 6 bases and J 4 bases; nucleotides not matched to a gene: 4. CDR3 protein: CASRPGQGYGYTF. As DNA, the CDR3 is TGTGCCAGCAGACCTGGACAGGGCTATGGCTACACCTTC.

In its sample, this clone was seen a few times. The chain employs TRBV5-4 and TRBJ2-7, with 9 bases identical to TRBD2. The CDR3 is made up of 14 amino acids. Germline assignment: CDR1 SGHNT and CDR2 YYREEE (reference sequence). J was trimmed by 4 bases and V by 4 bases; bases with no gene match: 6. CDR3 bases: TGTGCCAGCAGCCCTAGCGGGGTCGGTTACGAGCAGTACTTC. This encodes CASSPSGVGYEQYF.